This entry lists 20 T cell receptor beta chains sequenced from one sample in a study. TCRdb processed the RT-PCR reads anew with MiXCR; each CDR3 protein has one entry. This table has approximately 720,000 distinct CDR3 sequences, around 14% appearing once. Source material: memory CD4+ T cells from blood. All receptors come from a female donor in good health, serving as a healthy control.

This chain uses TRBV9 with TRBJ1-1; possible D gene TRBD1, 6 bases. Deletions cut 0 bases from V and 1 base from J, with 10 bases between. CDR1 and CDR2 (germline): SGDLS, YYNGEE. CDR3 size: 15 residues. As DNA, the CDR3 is TGTGCCAGCAGCGTAGAAGGACAGAAGAACACTGAAGCTTTCTTT. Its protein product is CASSVEGQKNTEAFF.

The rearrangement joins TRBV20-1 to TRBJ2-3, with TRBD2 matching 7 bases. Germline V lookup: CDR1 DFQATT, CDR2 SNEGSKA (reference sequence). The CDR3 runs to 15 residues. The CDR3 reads CTFWGRALGTDTQYF. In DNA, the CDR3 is TGCACCTTCTGGGGGAGGGCCCTCGGGACAGATACGCAGTATTTT.

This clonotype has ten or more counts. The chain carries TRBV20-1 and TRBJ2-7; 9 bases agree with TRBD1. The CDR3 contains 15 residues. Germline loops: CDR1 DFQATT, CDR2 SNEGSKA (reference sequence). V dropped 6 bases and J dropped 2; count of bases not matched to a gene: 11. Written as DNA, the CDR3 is TGCAGTGCACCCCCAGGGACAGGGACGCCCTACGAGCAGTACTTC. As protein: CSAPPGTGTPYEQYF.

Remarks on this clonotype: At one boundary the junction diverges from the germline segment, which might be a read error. This chain's CDR3 is CASSQGQGAAQLF. Written as DNA, the CDR3 is TGTGCCAGCAGCCAAGGCCAGGGGGCGGCCCAACTTTTT. The V and J genes are TRBV3-1 and TRBJ1-1; TRBD1 matches 8 bases. Germline CDR1 is LGHDT and CDR2 is YNNKEL (reference sequence). The CDR3 has 13 amino acids.

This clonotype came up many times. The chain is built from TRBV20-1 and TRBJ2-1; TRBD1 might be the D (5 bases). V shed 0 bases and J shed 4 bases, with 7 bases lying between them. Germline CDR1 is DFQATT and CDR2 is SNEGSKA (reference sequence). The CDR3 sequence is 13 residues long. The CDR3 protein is CSARETAYNEQFF. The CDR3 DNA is TGCAGTGCTAGAGAGACAGCTTACAATGAGCAGTTCTTC.

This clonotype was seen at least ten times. CDR3 sequence reads: CASSLNQAGGETQYF. Written as DNA, the CDR3 is TGCGCCAGCAGCTTGAATCAAGCAGGAGGAGAGACCCAGTACTTC. This chain joins TRBV5-1 and TRBJ2-5, with a tentative D call TRBD2 (5 bases). The CDR3 has 15 residues. Germline CDR1 is SGHRS and CDR2 is YFSETQ. The V end was cut by 1 base, the J end by 4 bases, with 14 bases between.

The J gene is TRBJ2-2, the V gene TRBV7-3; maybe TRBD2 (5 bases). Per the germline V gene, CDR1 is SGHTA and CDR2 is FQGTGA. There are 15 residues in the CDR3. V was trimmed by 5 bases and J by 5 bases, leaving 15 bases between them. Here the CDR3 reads CASSKRSSSTGELFF. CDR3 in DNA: TGTGCCAGCAGCAAAAGGTCTAGCTCTACCGGGGAGCTGTTTTTT.

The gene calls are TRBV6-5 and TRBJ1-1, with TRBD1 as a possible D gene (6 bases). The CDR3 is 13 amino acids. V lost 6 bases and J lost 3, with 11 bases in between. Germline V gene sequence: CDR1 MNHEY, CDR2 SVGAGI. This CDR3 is CASRFYRDTEAFF. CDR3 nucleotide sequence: TGTGCCAGCAGGTTCTACAGGGACACTGAAGCTTTCTTT.

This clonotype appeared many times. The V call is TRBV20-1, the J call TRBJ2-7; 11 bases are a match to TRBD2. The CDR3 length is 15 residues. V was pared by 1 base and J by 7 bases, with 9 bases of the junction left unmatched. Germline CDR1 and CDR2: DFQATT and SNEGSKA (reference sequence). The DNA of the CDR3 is TGCAGTGCTAGAGGGACTAGCGGGTTAGGTGTGGAGCAGTACTTC. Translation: CSARGTSGLGVEQYF.

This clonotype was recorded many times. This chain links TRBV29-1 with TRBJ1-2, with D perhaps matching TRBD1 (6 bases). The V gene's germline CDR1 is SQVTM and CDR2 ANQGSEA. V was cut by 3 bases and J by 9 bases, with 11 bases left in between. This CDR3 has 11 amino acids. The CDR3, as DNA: TGCAGCGTTGAGGCAGGGGAAAGCTACACCTTC. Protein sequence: CSVEAGESYTF. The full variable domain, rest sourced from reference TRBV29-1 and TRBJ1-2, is SAVISQKPSRDICQRGTSLTIQCQVDSQVTMMFWYRQQPGQSLTLIATANQGSEATYESGFVIDKFPISRPNLTFSTLTVSNMSPEDSSIYLCSVEAGESYTFGSGTRLTVV.

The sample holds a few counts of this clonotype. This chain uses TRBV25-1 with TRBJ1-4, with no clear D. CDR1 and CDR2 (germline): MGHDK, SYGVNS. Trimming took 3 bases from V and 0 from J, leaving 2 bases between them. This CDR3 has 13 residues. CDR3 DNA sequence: TGTGCCAGCAGTGATACAACTAATGAAAAACTGTTTTTT. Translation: CASSDTTNEKLFF.

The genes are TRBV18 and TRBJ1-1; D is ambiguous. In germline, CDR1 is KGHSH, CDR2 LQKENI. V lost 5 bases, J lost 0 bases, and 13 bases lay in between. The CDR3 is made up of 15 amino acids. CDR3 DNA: TGTGCCAGCTCAGACTCGGGAACTATGAACACTGAAGCTTTCTTT. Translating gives CASSDSGTMNTEAFF. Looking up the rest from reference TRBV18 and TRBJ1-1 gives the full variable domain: NAGVMQNPRHLVRRRGQEARLRCSPMKGHSHVYWYRQLPEEGLKFMVYLQKENIIDESGMPKERFSAEFPKEGPSILRIQQVVRGDSAAYFCASSDSGTMNTEAFFGQGTRLTVV.

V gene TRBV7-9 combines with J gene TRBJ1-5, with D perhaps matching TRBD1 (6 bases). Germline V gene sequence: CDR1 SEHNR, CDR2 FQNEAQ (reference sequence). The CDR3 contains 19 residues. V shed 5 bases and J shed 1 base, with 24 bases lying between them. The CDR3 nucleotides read TGTGCCAGCAGCCAAGGCGTCAGGGGAATAGGTGGGAGCAATCAGCCCCAGCATTTT. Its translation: CASSQGVRGIGGSNQPQHF.

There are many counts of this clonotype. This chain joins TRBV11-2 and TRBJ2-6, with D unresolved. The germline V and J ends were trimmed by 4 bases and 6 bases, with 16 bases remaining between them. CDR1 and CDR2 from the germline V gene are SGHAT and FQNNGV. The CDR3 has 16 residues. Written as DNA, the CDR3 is TGTGCCAGCAGCTCCCTGAAGGGCAAAGAGGCCAACGTCCTGACTTTC. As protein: CASSSLKGKEANVLTF.

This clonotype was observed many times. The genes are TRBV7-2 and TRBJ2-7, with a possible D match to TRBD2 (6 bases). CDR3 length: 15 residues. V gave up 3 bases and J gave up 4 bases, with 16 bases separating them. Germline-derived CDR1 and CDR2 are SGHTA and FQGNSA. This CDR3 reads CASSFGSAGRYEQYF. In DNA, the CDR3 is TGTGCCAGCAGCTTCGGGTCGGCGGGACGGTACGAGCAGTACTTC.

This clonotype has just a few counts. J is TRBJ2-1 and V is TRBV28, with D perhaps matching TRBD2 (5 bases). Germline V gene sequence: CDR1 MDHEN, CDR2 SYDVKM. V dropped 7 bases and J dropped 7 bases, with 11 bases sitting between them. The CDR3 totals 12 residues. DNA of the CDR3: TGTGCCAGCAACAGAGGGAGTAATGAGCAGTTCTTC. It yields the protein CASNRGSNEQFF.

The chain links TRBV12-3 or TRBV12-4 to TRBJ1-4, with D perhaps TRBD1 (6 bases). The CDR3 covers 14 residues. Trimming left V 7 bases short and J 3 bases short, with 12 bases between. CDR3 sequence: CASKENRANEKLFF. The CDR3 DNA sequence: TGTGCCAGCAAGGAGAACAGGGCTAATGAAAAACTGTTTTTT.

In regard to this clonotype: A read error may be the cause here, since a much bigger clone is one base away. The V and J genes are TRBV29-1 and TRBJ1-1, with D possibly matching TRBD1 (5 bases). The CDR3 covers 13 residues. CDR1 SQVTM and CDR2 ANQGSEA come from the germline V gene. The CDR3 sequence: CRAAKGLFTEAFF. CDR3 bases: TGCAGAGCCGCGAAGGGACTATTCACTGAAGCTTTCTTT. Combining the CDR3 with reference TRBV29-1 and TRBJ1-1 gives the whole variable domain SAVISQKPSRDICQRGTSLTIQCQVDSQVTMMFWYRQQPGQSLTLIATANQGSEATYESGFVIDKFPISRPNLTFSTLTVSNMSPEDSSIYLCRAAKGLFTEAFFGQGTRLTVV.

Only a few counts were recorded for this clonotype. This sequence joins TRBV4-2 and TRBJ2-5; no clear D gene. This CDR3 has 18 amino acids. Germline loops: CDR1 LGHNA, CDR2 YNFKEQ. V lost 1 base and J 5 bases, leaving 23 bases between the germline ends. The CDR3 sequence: CASSQGHGSGLETETQYF. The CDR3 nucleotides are TGTGCCAGCAGCCAAGGCCATGGTTCGGGTCTTGAAACTGAGACCCAGTACTTC.

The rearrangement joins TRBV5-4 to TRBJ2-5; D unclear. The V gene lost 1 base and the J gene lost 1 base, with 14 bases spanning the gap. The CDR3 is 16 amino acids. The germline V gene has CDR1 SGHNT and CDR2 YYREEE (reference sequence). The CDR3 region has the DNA TGTGCCAGCAGCTTGTTTCGCGAGAACCCCCAAGAGACCCAGTACTTC. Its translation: CASSLFRENPQETQYF.